The clone carrying this T cell receptor (beta chain) was counted ten times or more. As yet, its antigen is unknown. This entry comes from a study of molecular identifiers for immune sequencing clone quantification. Study conclusions and caveats: Effector cells had over 98% of their molecules in clones above 20 RNA copies, while naive cells had under 1%.

TCRdb reprocessed the PCR reads via MiXCR and lists one record per CDR3 protein. This table has tens of thousands of distinct CDR3 sequences, about 15% appearing once. Germline CDR1 and CDR2: SGHKS and YYEKEE (reference sequence). V dropped 4 bases and J dropped 8; count of bases not matched to a gene: 4. The CDR3 is 14 residues long. J is TRBJ1-6 and V is TRBV5-5, with TRBD1 matching 9 bases. The receptor comes from a human donor in good health. Some libraries in this study had Jurkat cell RNA spiked in. Material: naive CD8+ T cells from blood, with Jurkat cell RNA spiked in. Specified subset: FACS-sorted CD8+CD4-CCR7+CD45RA+ naive T cells. The CDR3 region is CASSQGQGDSPLHF. Written as DNA, the CDR3 is TGTGCCAGCAGCCAGGGACAGGGCGATTCACCCCTCCACTTT.